This T cell receptor beta chain was sequenced in a study of blood T cell repertoires in COVID-19. The CDR3 contains 18 residues. Germline V gene sequence: CDR1 SEHNR, CDR2 FQNEAQ (reference sequence). The trim removed 6 bases at V and 1 base at J, leaving 14 bases unmatched. Only in-frame clones appear in the TCRdb table, and some are missing; sequencing was by immunoSEQ multiplex PCR. The table records about 160,000 clones, around 74% of them present only once. The sequencing input was peripheral blood. The TCR originated in a woman over 75 with acute or convalescent COVID-19. The chain joins TRBV7-9 to TRBJ1-1; 10 bases line up with TRBD1. CDR3 coding DNA: TGTGCCAGCAGGCCCCGGGACAGGGGAGGATTGAAGAACACTGAAGCTTTCTTT. This gives the protein CASRPRDRGGLKNTEAFF.